These 30 T cell receptor beta chains came from one sample sequenced in a study of shared clonotypes between healthy human individuals. Data came from immunoSEQ multiplex PCR; TCRdb stores just in-frame clones and leaves some out. The table has hundreds of thousands of clones, about four fifths seen once; the top ten hold about 12%. Sequencing was performed on PBMCs. These receptors were taken from a woman aged 40 to 50 in good health. Some clones in this sample may be carry-over from other donors' samples.

V gene TRBV5-4 combines with J gene TRBJ1-1; TRBD1 might be the D (5 bases). The CDR3 is made up of 15 amino acids. In germline, CDR1 is SGHNT, CDR2 YYREEE (reference sequence). Trimming pared 0 bases from V and 1 base from J, leaving 10 bases between. The chain's CDR3 is CASSLAGRQNTEAFF. CDR3 DNA sequence: TGTGCCAGCAGCTTGGCGGGACGACAGAACACTGAAGCTTTCTTT.

This clone was recorded only once. The rearrangement joins TRBV5-6 to TRBJ1-2; D may be TRBD1 (6 bases). V was pared by 4 bases and J by 0 bases, with 13 bases between. This CDR3 region has 15 residues. Germline CDR1 SGHDT, CDR2 YYEEEE. CDR3 residues: CASSPFTGSNYGYTF. The CDR3 bases are TGTGCCAGCAGCCCATTTACAGGGTCTAACTATGGCTACACCTTC.

This clone was seen a few times. This chain uses TRBV18 with TRBJ2-5; D not resolved. The J call may be faulty, since TRBJ2-7 better matches the DNA end. Germline V gene lookup returns CDR1 KGHSH and CDR2 LQKENI. The CDR3 sequence is 14 residues long. The CDR3 spells CASSPETGSYEQYF. CDR3 nucleotide sequence: TGTGCCAGCTCACCAGAGACGGGCTCCTACGAGCAGTACTTC.

The genes are TRBV5-1 and TRBJ1-1, with D tentatively TRBD1 (5 bases). The germline V gene has CDR1 SGHRS and CDR2 YFSETQ. Trimming left V 4 bases short and J 8 bases short, with 12 bases between. The CDR3 covers 12 residues. The DNA for the CDR3 is TGCGCCAGCAGCCCCTCCCAGGGAGAAGCTTTCTTT. Translating gives CASSPSQGEAFF. Complete variable domain (other parts from reference TRBV5-1 and TRBJ1-1): KAGVTQTPRYLIKTRGQQVTLSCSPISGHRSVSWYQQTPGQGLQFLFEYFSETQRNKGNFPGRFSGRQFSNSRSEMNVSTLELGDSALYLCASSPSQGEAFFGQGTRLTVV.

This chain uses TRBV19 with TRBJ2-2; possible D gene TRBD2, 5 bases. Trimming cost V 9 bases and J 4 bases, with 18 bases left between them. Looked up from germline, CDR1 is LNHDA and CDR2 is SQIVND (reference sequence). The CDR3 loop spans 15 amino acids. This chain's CDR3 is CASRGNPGGTGELFF. In DNA, the CDR3 is TGTGCCAGCCGAGGGAACCCAGGAGGCACCGGGGAGCTGTTTTTT.

There are a few counts of this clone. This rearrangement joins TRBV2 to TRBJ1-2; D is perhaps TRBD1 (5 bases). CDR3 length: 12 residues. Germline assignment: CDR1 SNHLY and CDR2 FYNNEI. The ends were cut back, 7 bases at V and 4 bases at J, with 10 bases in the middle. CDR3 bases: TGTGCCAGCACCTCAGGGAGCTATGGCTACACCTTC. Residues: CASTSGSYGYTF.

The sample holds a few counts of this clone. CDR3 DNA sequence: TGTGCCAGCAGTTACGGCAGAGCCTCCTACAATGAGCAGTTCTTC. Translating it yields CASSYGRASYNEQFF. This chain joins TRBV6-5 and TRBJ2-1; no firm D call. Per the germline V gene, CDR1 is MNHEY and CDR2 is SVGAGI. V was clipped by 2 bases and J by 0 bases, with 8 bases between them. There are 15 residues in the CDR3.

This clone was detected ten times or more. The rearrangement joins TRBV18 to TRBJ1-2, with D perhaps matching TRBD1 (5 bases). The V end lost 0 bases, the J end lost 6 bases, and 11 bases lay between the germline ends. Germline CDR1 reads KGHSH; CDR2 reads LQKENI. The CDR3 covers 14 residues. CDR3 sequence (DNA): TGTGCCAGCTCACCACCGCAGGGCAGGAATGGCTACACCTTC. Protein sequence: CASSPPQGRNGYTF.

This chain links TRBV6-4 with TRBJ2-1; 7 bases match TRBD2. This CDR3 is 14 amino acids long. Germline CDR1 reads MRHNA; CDR2 reads SNTAGT. V shed 3 bases and J 5 bases; nucleotides not matched to a gene: 4. CDR3 DNA sequence: TGTGCCAGCAGTGAATGGGCGGGGGACAATGAGCAGTTCTTC. Residues: CASSEWAGDNEQFF.

The chain is built from TRBV11-2 and TRBJ2-5; unclear D gene. Germline V CDR1 and CDR2: SGHAT, FQNNGV. V lost 3 bases, J lost 1 base, and 9 bases lay in between. The CDR3 is 14 residues long. The CDR3 loop is CASSLWRGQETQYF. The CDR3 DNA reads TGTGCCAGCAGCTTGTGGCGAGGCCAAGAGACCCAGTACTTC.

V usage is TRBV15 and J usage is TRBJ2-1, with 10 positions matching TRBD2. Germline CDR1 reads LNHNV; CDR2 reads YYDKDF (reference sequence). Trimming took 3 bases from V and 7 from J; bases not matched to a gene: 18. The CDR3 has 19 amino acids. The CDR3 protein is CATSSPSGRASGKVNEQFF. The CDR3 DNA sequence: TGTGCCACCAGCAGCCCCAGCGGGAGGGCCTCGGGCAAGGTAAATGAGCAGTTCTTC.

The rearrangement joins TRBV5-1 to TRBJ1-2; 10 bases line up with TRBD1. Germline CDR1 reads SGHRS; CDR2 reads YFSETQ. This CDR3 spans 15 amino acids. V shed 0 bases, J shed 6 bases, and the junction held 5 bases outside the gene matches. The CDR3 loop reads CASSLGPGQGNGYTF. The CDR3 DNA sequence: TGCGCCAGCAGCTTGGGACCGGGACAGGGGAATGGCTACACCTTC.

The chain uses TRBV18 and TRBJ2-7, with a tentative D call TRBD1 (5 bases). V gave up 3 bases and J gave up 0 bases, with 15 bases separating them. Germline V gene sequence: CDR1 KGHSH, CDR2 LQKENI. There are 16 residues in the CDR3. The CDR3 sequence is CASSPTLGQTSYEQYF. CDR3 DNA: TGTGCCAGCTCACCGACTTTAGGACAAACCTCCTACGAGCAGTACTTC.

This clone was recorded once. This chain joins TRBV28 and TRBJ2-7; maybe TRBD1 (5 bases). Looked up from germline, CDR1 is MDHEN and CDR2 is SYDVKM. This CDR3 has 13 residues. Trimming removed 2 bases at V and 5 bases at J, with 10 bases between. The CDR3 protein is CASSLGRVDEQYF. The CDR3 DNA reads as TGTGCCAGCAGTTTAGGCAGGGTCGACGAGCAGTACTTC.

The J gene is TRBJ2-1, the V gene TRBV11-2, with 8 bases lining up with TRBD2. In germline, CDR1 is SGHAT, CDR2 FQNNGV. J was trimmed by 5 bases and V by 1 base; bases with no gene match: 7. This CDR3 spans 16 amino acids. The CDR3 spells CASSLAERETHNEQFF. CDR3 nucleotides: TGTGCCAGCAGCTTAGCCGAGCGGGAGACTCACAATGAGCAGTTCTTC.

The chain employs TRBV5-1 and TRBJ2-2; D might be TRBD2 (5 bases). Trimming left V 1 base short and J 5 bases short, with 12 bases between. Germline lookup yields CDR1 SGHRS and CDR2 YFSETQ. There are 15 residues in the CDR3. The CDR3 coding sequence is TGCGCCAGCAGCTTGAATCCCTCGGGGACCGGGGAGCTGTTTTTT. Translating gives CASSLNPSGTGELFF.

The chain couples TRBV5-6 to TRBJ1-1; the D gene is possibly TRBD1 (5 bases). The CDR3 has 13 amino acids. In germline, CDR1 is SGHDT, CDR2 YYEEEE. The V end was cut by 3 bases, the J end by 7 bases, with 13 bases between. In nucleotides, the CDR3 is TGTGCCAGCAGCTCAACCTGGGGGGGTGAAGCTTTCTTT. This translates into CASSSTWGGEAFF.

The J gene is TRBJ1-5, the V gene TRBV18; D is possibly TRBD1 (5 bases). With 2 bases removed from V and 6 bases from J, the gap between germline ends came to 8 bases. CDR1 is KGHSH, CDR2 LQKENI, per germline. The length of the CDR3 is 13 residues. The CDR3 nucleotides are TGTGCCAGCTCACCATCAGGGCCTCAGCCCCAGCATTTT. The encoded protein is CASSPSGPQPQHF. Looking up the rest from reference TRBV18 and TRBJ1-5 gives the full variable domain: NAGVMQNPRHLVRRRGQEARLRCSPMKGHSHVYWYRQLPEEGLKFMVYLQKENIIDESGMPKERFSAEFPKEGPSILRIQQVVRGDSAAYFCASSPSGPQPQHFGDGTRLSIL.

The chain employs TRBV18 and TRBJ2-1, with 12 bases aligning to TRBD1. The germline V gene has CDR1 KGHSH and CDR2 LQKENI. Trimming took 2 bases from V and 6 from J; bases not matched to a gene: 2. This CDR3 is 15 amino acids long. In nucleotides, the CDR3 is TGTGCCAGCTCACCAGGGACAGGGGGCTCCAATGAGCAGTTCTTC. This codes for CASSPGTGGSNEQFF. The full variable domain, rest sourced from reference TRBV18 and TRBJ2-1, is NAGVMQNPRHLVRRRGQEARLRCSPMKGHSHVYWYRQLPEEGLKFMVYLQKENIIDESGMPKERFSAEFPKEGPSILRIQQVVRGDSAAYFCASSPGTGGSNEQFFGPGTRLTVL.

The chain is built from TRBV14 and TRBJ2-3, with D maybe TRBD2 (5 bases). This CDR3 has 13 residues. V lost 1 base to trimming and J lost 6 bases, with 8 bases between them. Germline V gives CDR1 SGHDN, CDR2 FVKESK. The CDR3 bases are TGTGCCAGCAGCCAAGTGTCGGGGGATACGCAGTATTTT. Translated, it gives CASSQVSGDTQYF.

The chain employs TRBV7-8 and TRBJ2-1; D is unresolved. Germline V gives CDR1 SGHVS, CDR2 FQNEAQ. This CDR3 spans 11 amino acids. V shed 5 bases and J shed 8 bases, with 7 bases lying between them. This CDR3 reads CASSPIDEQFF. DNA for the CDR3: TGTGCCAGCAGCCCCATTGATGAGCAGTTCTTC.

The rearrangement uses TRBV27 and TRBJ1-4; TRBD1 aligns across 8 bases. The junction had 9 bases not matched to a gene; V was cut back by 6 bases and J by 0 bases. Germline V gene sequence: CDR1 MNHEY, CDR2 SMNVEV (reference sequence). The CDR3 has 17 residues. CDR3 nucleotide sequence: TGTGCCAGCAGGATCCGGGACAGGAGATCAACTAATGAAAAACTGTTTTTT. Translated, it gives CASRIRDRRSTNEKLFF. The full variable domain, rest sourced from reference TRBV27 and TRBJ1-4, is EAQVTQNPRYLITVTGKKLTVTCSQNMNHEYMSWYRQDPGLGLRQIYYSMNVEVTDKGDVPEGYKVSRKEKRNFPLILESPSPNQTSLYFCASRIRDRRSTNEKLFFGSGTQLSVL.

This chain joins TRBV4-3 and TRBJ2-5; 7 nucleotides align to TRBD1. V trimming: 0 bases; J trimming: 4 bases; junction bases outside the gene matches: 5. The CDR3 covers 15 residues. Germline CDR1 and CDR2: LGHNA and YSLEER. CDR3: CASSQEATGIETQYF. The CDR3 DNA sequence: TGCGCCAGCAGCCAAGAAGCGACAGGGATAGAGACCCAGTACTTC.

This sequence joins TRBV2 and TRBJ2-7; D is unresolved. The CDR3 is made up of 12 amino acids. Germline values: CDR1 SNHLY, CDR2 FYNNEI. V lost 6 bases, J lost 6 bases, and 12 bases lay in between. CDR3 nucleotide sequence: TGTGCCAGCAGCCCGTCCCGTCGCGAGCAGTACTTC. Residues: CASSPSRREQYF.

This sequence joins TRBV6-5 and TRBJ2-7; 7 bases are a match to TRBD2. The CDR3 is made up of 13 amino acids. With V trimmed by 7 bases and J by 2 bases, 5 bases remained unmatched. Germline CDR1 MNHEY, CDR2 SVGAGI. The CDR3 coding sequence is TGTGCCAGCAAGGTGGGACTACCCTACGAGCAGTACTTC. Translating gives CASKVGLPYEQYF.

This clone was picked up a small number of times. The gene calls are TRBV14 and TRBJ1-3; no firm D call. V dropped 10 bases and J dropped 0 bases, with 10 bases sitting between them. The CDR3 spans 13 residues. Germline CDR1 is SGHDN and CDR2 is FVKESK. The CDR3 bases are TGTGCCACCTCAAGAGCCTCTGGAAACACCATATATTTT. This encodes CATSRASGNTIYF.

The chain links TRBV7-8 to TRBJ1-5, with D unresolved. In germline, CDR1 is SGHVS, CDR2 FQNEAQ. This CDR3 comprises 15 residues. Trimming pared 3 bases from V and 5 bases from J, leaving 14 bases between. The CDR3: CASSFAWVRDQPQHF. In DNA, the CDR3 is TGTGCCAGCAGCTTCGCGTGGGTACGCGATCAGCCCCAGCATTTT.

The rearrangement uses TRBV19 and TRBJ2-1; TRBD2 aligns across 7 bases. The V and J ends lost 5 bases and 0 bases, in that order; junction bases with no gene match: 19. CDR1 and CDR2 (germline): LNHDA, SQIVND (reference sequence). The CDR3 is 20 amino acids. CDR3 sequence: CASSSLGVTSAHSSYNEQFF. CDR3 in DNA: TGTGCCAGTAGTTCTCTCGGGGTTACTAGCGCTCATAGCTCCTACAATGAGCAGTTCTTC.

The chain has TRBV18 and TRBJ2-5; TRBD2 matches 7 bases. CDR3 length equals 13 residues. The trim removed 2 bases at V and 3 bases at J, leaving 0 bases unmatched. Per the germline V gene, CDR1 is KGHSH and CDR2 is LQKENI. CDR3 sequence (DNA): TGTGCCAGCTCACCAAGCGGGGAAGAGACCCAGTACTTC. This translates into CASSPSGEETQYF.

This clone came up a few times. This chain joins TRBV29-1 and TRBJ1-4, with unresolved D. Trimming cost V 7 bases and J 7 bases, with 13 bases left between them. There are 12 residues in the CDR3. Germline lookup yields CDR1 SQVTM and CDR2 ANQGSEA. The DNA for the CDR3 is TGCAGCGCTGGACGCCGGGGTGAAAAACTGTTTTTT. Translating gives CSAGRRGEKLFF.